This T cell receptor (beta chain) was documented in a study of T cell repertoires in ileal Crohn's disease. The CDR3 runs to 17 residues. Germline assignment: CDR1 SGHNT and CDR2 YENEEA. After removal of 0 bases from V and 4 bases from J, the junction contained 8 bases not matched to a gene. Broader study findings: Postoperative endoscopy occurred within one year, median 6.9 months.

The protocol was immunoSEQ multiplex PCR, while the TCRdb copy is restricted to in-frame clones and leaves out a portion. The sample lists around 7,800 clones, more than 65% occurring once. Time point here: neoterminal ileum biopsy at postoperative endoscopy, about 6 months after surgery. In the case of this clone: The antigen is not known.

The sequenced material came from ileal tissue. This clonotype originated in an adult with Crohn's disease. The chain recombines TRBV11-3 with TRBJ2-3; 9 bases agree with TRBD2. For the CDR3, the DNA is TGTGCCAGCAGCTTAGATCTCGGCGGGGGGGCAGCAGATACGCAGTATTTT. This gives the protein CASSLDLGGGAADTQYF.